These 24 T cell receptor beta chains originate from one sample sequenced in a study of identical twins. TCRdb re-called the 5' RACE reads with MiXCR, one entry per CDR3 protein. The repertoire holds 690,000 or so distinct CDR3 sequences, with more than 6.5% as singletons. These data were likewise used in another study, on yellow fever vaccine responses in identical twins.

Sequenced: PBMCs. All receptors derive from a woman under 30 in good health.

V usage is TRBV5-4 and J usage is TRBJ2-3; D is undetermined. Germline V lookup: CDR1 SGHNT, CDR2 YYREEE (reference sequence). V was trimmed by 1 base and J by 6 bases, leaving 15 bases between them. The CDR3 totals 15 residues. The CDR3 DNA reads as TGTGCCAGCAGCTTGTCATCCTCTCCGGACGATACGCAGTATTTT. Translating gives CASSLSSSPDDTQYF.

Ten or more counts support this clonotype. The chain is built from TRBV3-1 and TRBJ2-3; 9 bases map to TRBD2. V lost 3 bases and J lost 2; bases outside the gene matches: 6. The germline gives CDR1 LGHDT, CDR2 YNNKEL (reference sequence). This CDR3 is 16 amino acids long. The CDR3 sequence: CASSQLAGRNTDTQYF. The CDR3 DNA reads as TGTGCCAGCAGCCAGCTAGCGGGGCGAAACACAGATACGCAGTATTTT.

This clonotype was picked up a small number of times. The junction departs from the called germline gene at one end, perhaps through a read error. The gene calls are TRBV7-9 and TRBJ2-1; TRBD1 matches at 8 bases. This CDR3 contains 11 residues. CDR1 is SEHNR, CDR2 FQNEAQ, per germline (reference sequence). The CDR3 loop reads CASSLDRDRVF. CDR3 bases: TGTGCCAGCAGCTTGGACAGGGATAGGGTCTTC. Full variable domain (outside the CDR3, taken from reference TRBV7-9 and TRBJ2-1): DTGVSQNPRHKITKRGQNVTFRCDPISEHNRLYWYRQTLGQGPEFLTYFQNEAQLEKSRLLSDRFSAERPKGSFSTLEIQRTEQGDSAMYLCASSLDRDRVFGPGTRLTVL.

The rearrangement joins TRBV5-1 to TRBJ1-6, with D maybe TRBD1 (5 bases). CDR1 is SGHRS, CDR2 YFSETQ, per germline. CDR3 length: 15 amino acids. Deletions cut 6 bases from V and 7 bases from J, with 17 bases between. CDR3 coding DNA: TGCGCCAGCACCCAGGGAGGCTATGGCAATTCACCCCTCCACTTT. Translating it yields CASTQGGYGNSPLHF.

In this sample, this clonotype turned up a few times. The J gene is TRBJ2-3, the V gene TRBV7-2; 11 bases map to TRBD2. The V gene's germline CDR1 is SGHTA and CDR2 FQGNSA. Losses at the gene ends were 3 bases for V and 2 bases for J; bases not matched to a gene: 1. The CDR3 is made up of 15 amino acids. DNA for the CDR3: TGTGCCAGCAGCTTTAGCGGGAGGGCCACAGATACGCAGTATTTT. Its protein is CASSFSGRATDTQYF.

The V and J genes are TRBV3-1 and TRBJ1-2; TRBD1 might be the D (6 bases). Germline V gene lookup returns CDR1 LGHDT and CDR2 YNNKEL (reference sequence). Trimming stripped 5 bases from V and 6 bases from J, with 22 bases between. The CDR3 has 16 residues. The CDR3 bases are TGTGCCAGCAGCGCACAACAGGGTATGAGACGTGATGGCTACACCTTC. Protein sequence: CASSAQQGMRRDGYTF.

The J gene is TRBJ2-7, the V gene TRBV6-5, with a possible D match to TRBD2 (5 bases). Trimming shortened V by 0 bases and J by 7 bases, and 13 bases separated the two germline ends. The germline V gene encodes CDR1 MNHEY and CDR2 SVGAGI. CDR3 size: 14 residues. The CDR3 DNA reads as TGTGCCAGCAGTTACTCGTCGGAGAGAGGGGAGCAGTACTTC. Its translation: CASSYSSERGEQYF.

This clonotype was seen a few times. This rearrangement joins TRBV3-1 to TRBJ2-5; 12 nucleotides align to TRBD2. The CDR3 consists of 20 residues. After removal of 0 bases from V and 2 bases from J, the junction contained 13 bases not matched to a gene. CDR1 LGHDT and CDR2 YNNKEL come from the germline V gene (reference sequence). CDR3 amino acids: CASSQDQAVLAGGRQETQYF. The CDR3 DNA is TGTGCCAGCAGCCAAGATCAGGCGGTCCTAGCGGGGGGGAGGCAAGAGACCCAGTACTTC.

This clonotype came up many times. The J gene is TRBJ1-5, the V gene TRBV24-1; weak D call: TRBD1 (5 bases). Trimming pared 3 bases from V and 4 bases from J, leaving 9 bases between. Germline V gene lookup returns CDR1 KGHDR and CDR2 SFDVKD. The CDR3 totals 14 residues. The CDR3 here is CATSDAQVNQPQHF. DNA of the CDR3: TGTGCCACCAGTGATGCACAGGTTAATCAGCCCCAGCATTTT.

This chain connects TRBV5-6 to TRBJ1-5; 8 bases match TRBD1. In germline, CDR1 is SGHDT, CDR2 YYEEEE. Losses at the gene ends were 4 bases for V and 5 bases for J; bases not matched to a gene: 8. The length of the CDR3 is 15 residues. The CDR3 protein is CASSLGQDAYQPQHF. CDR3 bases: TGTGCCAGCAGCCTGGGACAGGACGCCTATCAGCCCCAGCATTTT.

The table lists this clonotype with many counts. V gene TRBV5-1 combines with J gene TRBJ1-2, with 7 nucleotides matching TRBD1. V lost 4 bases and J lost 1; bases outside the gene matches: 13. The CDR3 runs 17 residues. The V gene's germline CDR1 is SGHRS and CDR2 YFSETQ. CDR3 sequence: CASSRTSGTALNYGYTF. The CDR3 coding sequence is TGCGCCAGCAGCCGGACCTCCGGGACAGCACTTAACTATGGCTACACCTTC.

In DNA form, the CDR3 reads TGTGCCAGCCAAAACGGTGCGAGCGTTGAAAAACTGTTTTTT. It codes for CASQNGASVEKLFF. The chain joins TRBV6-7 to TRBJ1-4; D is ambiguous. TRBV6-7 qualifies as an ORF whose function is uncertain. V gave up 8 bases and J gave up 7 bases, with 17 bases separating them. The CDR3 covers 14 residues.

The gene calls are TRBV7-2 and TRBJ2-7; TRBD1 or TRBD2 may be the D gene (5 bases each). V gave up 3 bases and J gave up 0 bases, with 9 bases separating them. Germline V CDR1 and CDR2: SGHTA, FQGNSA. The CDR3 covers 14 residues. Written as DNA, the CDR3 is TGTGCCAGCAGCTTCCGAGGGGCCTCCTACGAGCAGTACTTC. Translated, it gives CASSFRGASYEQYF.

This clonotype was observed a handful of times. The chain uses TRBV7-8 and TRBJ2-5; TRBD1 agrees at 9 bases. CDR3 length: 17 residues. Germline assignment: CDR1 SGHVS and CDR2 FQNEAQ. Germline trimming cut 2 bases from V and 5 bases from J; bases unmatched to any gene: 12. This chain's CDR3 is CASSLTPWTGAGETQYF. The CDR3 bases are TGTGCCAGCAGCTTAACCCCCTGGACAGGGGCGGGGGAGACCCAGTACTTC.

J is TRBJ2-1 and V is TRBV6-1; 12 bases agree with TRBD2. With 5 bases clipped from V and 9 bases from J, the junction kept 2 bases outside the gene matches. The CDR3 runs 13 residues. Looked up from germline, CDR1 is MNHNS and CDR2 is SASEGT. CDR3 DNA sequence: TGTGCCAGCAGTAGGACTAGCGGGGTTGAGCAGTTCTTC. This encodes CASSRTSGVEQFF.

This clonotype was picked up a small number of times. The rearrangement uses TRBV29-1 and TRBJ2-3, with 12 bases fitting TRBD1. The V and J ends lost 7 bases and 4 bases, in that order; junction bases with no gene match: 12. The CDR3 totals 16 residues. Germline CDR1 SQVTM, CDR2 ANQGSEA. CDR3 in amino acids: CSAAGDRDRGPDTQYF. The CDR3 bases are TGCAGCGCCGCCGGTGACCGGGACAGGGGGCCAGATACGCAGTATTTT.

This clonotype was observed a few times. The chain joins TRBV20-1 to TRBJ2-5; the match to TRBD2 covers 11 bases. The trim removed 0 bases at V and 0 bases at J, leaving 9 bases unmatched. Per germline, CDR1 DFQATT and CDR2 SNEGSKA (reference sequence). The CDR3 length is 18 residues. CDR3 sequence reads: CSARDSSGRTWYQETQYF. DNA of the CDR3: TGCAGTGCTAGAGATTCTAGCGGGAGGACCTGGTACCAAGAGACCCAGTACTTC.

There are many counts of this clonotype. The rearrangement links TRBV20-1 to TRBJ2-1, with D unclear. The CDR3 is 14 residues long. Deletions cut 3 bases from V and 1 base from J, with 10 bases between. CDR1 is DFQATT, CDR2 SNEGSKA, per germline (reference sequence). CDR3 sequence (DNA): TGCAGTGCTAGTCTCCTGGGATCCTACAATGAGCAGTTCTTC. Protein sequence: CSASLLGSYNEQFF.

The J gene is TRBJ2-7, the V gene TRBV4-3; D possibly corresponds to TRBD1 (5 bases). This CDR3 comprises 14 residues. The germline CDR1 and CDR2 sequences are LGHNA and YSLEER. V lost 2 bases and J lost 2, with 10 bases in between. Written as DNA, the CDR3 is TGCGCCAGCAGCCAATTTACAGGTGCCTACGAGCAGTACTTC. It codes for CASSQFTGAYEQYF.

Ten or more counts support this clonotype. V gene TRBV29-1 combines with J gene TRBJ2-2, with D perhaps TRBD2 (6 bases). Per germline, CDR1 SQVTM and CDR2 ANQGSEA. Trimming stripped 3 bases from V and 6 bases from J, with 8 bases between. The length of the CDR3 is 12 residues. The CDR3 is CSVEAGSGELFF. The CDR3 DNA reads TGCAGCGTTGAGGCGGGGTCCGGGGAGCTGTTTTTT.

This clonotype has a handful of counts. The V gene is TRBV4-2, the J gene TRBJ2-1; TRBD2 matches at 10 bases. CDR1 is LGHNA and CDR2 is YNFKEQ in the germline V gene. This CDR3 comprises 16 residues. The V gene end was trimmed by 0 bases and the J gene end by 7 bases; junction bases not matched to a gene: 6. The CDR3 spells CASSQDPSSGGNEQFF. The DNA of the CDR3 is TGTGCCAGCAGCCAAGATCCGTCTAGCGGGGGTAATGAGCAGTTCTTC.

In its sample, this clonotype was seen a few times. The CDR3 region is CASSLVWDQETQYF. The CDR3 DNA sequence: TGTGCCAGCAGCTTAGTCTGGGATCAAGAGACCCAGTACTTC. The chain links TRBV7-9 to TRBJ2-5; D is unresolved. Germline values: CDR1 SEHNR, CDR2 FQNEAQ (reference sequence). The CDR3 is 14 residues long. The V end lost 1 base, the J end lost 2 bases, and 8 bases lay between the germline ends.

CDR3 coding DNA: TGTGCCAGCAGCGCGCTGACTAGCGGGAGGACAGATACGCAGTATTTT. It translates to CASSALTSGRTDTQYF. This chain links TRBV7-9 with TRBJ2-3; 13 bases line up with TRBD2. J gave up 3 bases and V 5 bases, and 5 bases lay outside the gene matches. This CDR3 is built from 16 residues. CDR1 is SEHNR, CDR2 FQNEAQ, per germline (reference sequence).

This chain joins TRBV27 and TRBJ2-3; D is undetermined. With 8 bases removed from V and 1 base from J, the gap between germline ends came to 16 bases. CDR3 size: 15 residues. Germline values: CDR1 MNHEY, CDR2 SMNVEV (reference sequence). The CDR3 here is CASSPPWSGTDTQYF. The CDR3 region has the DNA TGTGCCAGCTCACCCCCCTGGAGCGGCACAGATACGCAGTATTTT.